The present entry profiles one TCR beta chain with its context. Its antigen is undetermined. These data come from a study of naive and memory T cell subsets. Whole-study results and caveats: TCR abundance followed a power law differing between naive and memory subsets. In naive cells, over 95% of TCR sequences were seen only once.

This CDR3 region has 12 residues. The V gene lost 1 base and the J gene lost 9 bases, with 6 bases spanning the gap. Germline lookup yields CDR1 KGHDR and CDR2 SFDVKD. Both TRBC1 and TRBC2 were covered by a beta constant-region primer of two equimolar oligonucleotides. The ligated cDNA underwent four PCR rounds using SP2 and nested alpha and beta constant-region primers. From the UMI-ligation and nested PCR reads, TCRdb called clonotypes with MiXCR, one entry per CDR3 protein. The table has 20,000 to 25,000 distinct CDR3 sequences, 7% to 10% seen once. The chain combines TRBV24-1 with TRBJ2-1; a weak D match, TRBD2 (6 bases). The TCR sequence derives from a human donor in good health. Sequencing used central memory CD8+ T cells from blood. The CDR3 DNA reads TGTGCCACCAGTGATTTAGCGGGTGAGCAGTTCTTC. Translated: CATSDLAGEQFF.